These 31 T cell receptor beta chains were all obtained from the same sample, sequenced in a study of technical replicates of blood from a few donors. Some clones are missing from TCRdb's copy, which holds only in-frame ones; the method was immunoSEQ multiplex PCR. The sample records 55,000 to 75,000 clones, 91% being singletons. Material: PBMCs. The receptors derive from a human donor in good health. Some clones in this sample may be carry-over from other donors' samples.

The gene calls are TRBV2 and TRBJ1-5, with 8 bases aligning to TRBD1. V gave up 7 bases and J gave up 2 bases; unmatched junction bases: 16. Per germline, CDR1 SNHLY and CDR2 FYNNEI. The CDR3 totals 18 residues. Here the CDR3 reads CASTTPKGTGVGNQPQHF. CDR3 DNA sequence: TGTGCCAGCACCACTCCTAAAGGGACAGGCGTGGGCAATCAGCCCCAGCATTTT.

This chain links TRBV7-2 with TRBJ2-7; 9 nucleotides match TRBD1. The CDR3 totals 16 residues. Germline assignment: CDR1 SGHTA and CDR2 FQGNSA. V gave up 4 bases and J gave up 6 bases; unmatched junction bases: 13. The DNA of the CDR3 is TGTGCCAGCAGCTCGGACAGGGGCCACTCTAGGGCCGAGCAGTACTTC. Its translation is CASSSDRGHSRAEQYF.

This clone was found a few times. The chain has TRBV9 and TRBJ2-5; D gene uncertain. The CDR3 length is 15 residues. The germline CDR1 and CDR2 sequences are SGDLS and YYNGEE. Trimming shortened V by 1 base and J by 1 base, and 11 bases separated the two germline ends. The CDR3 bases are TGTGCCAGCAGCGTATCACCGGTTCCCCAAGAGACCCAGTACTTC. Translation: CASSVSPVPQETQYF. Full variable domain (missing parts from reference TRBV9 and TRBJ2-5): DSGVTQTPKHLITATGQRVTLRCSPRSGDLSVYWYQQSLDQGLQFLIQYYNGEERAKGNILERFSAQQFPDLHSELNLSSLELGDSALYFCASSVSPVPQETQYFGPGTRLLVL.

This chain connects TRBV7-9 to TRBJ2-2; no clear D gene. The CDR3 covers 13 residues. CDR1 and CDR2 (germline): SEHNR, FQNEAQ (reference sequence). Trimming took off 1 base at V and 7 bases at J, with 7 bases between the two ends. CDR3 loop: CASSLGLGGELFF. CDR3 nucleotide sequence: TGTGCCAGCAGCTTAGGACTCGGCGGGGAGCTGTTTTTT.

The chain couples TRBV7-2 to TRBJ2-7; 9 nucleotides match TRBD1. There are 13 residues in the CDR3. The germline CDR1 and CDR2 sequences are SGHTA and FQGNSA. V was clipped by 4 bases and J by 3 bases; unmatched bases: 1. In DNA, the CDR3 is TGTGCCAGCAGCTCGGACAGGGGCTACGAGCAGTACTTC. Translated, it gives CASSSDRGYEQYF.

This sequence joins TRBV4-1 and TRBJ1-2, with D unresolved. Germline CDR1 MGHRA, CDR2 YSYEKL. This CDR3 region has 13 residues. The V and J ends lost 2 bases and 8 bases respectively, with 12 bases between them. CDR3 sequence reads: CASSQHYNAGYTF. In nucleotides, the CDR3 is TGCGCCAGCAGCCAACACTACAACGCGGGCTACACCTTC.

The chain combines TRBV7-2 with TRBJ2-7; the match to TRBD2 covers 7 bases. There are 16 residues in the CDR3. CDR1 and CDR2 (germline): SGHTA, FQGNSA. V shed 5 bases and J 0 bases; nucleotides not matched to a gene: 10. DNA for the CDR3: TGTGCCAGCAGCCCACCTAGCGGCGGCAGCTCCTACGAGCAGTACTTC. It translates to CASSPPSGGSSYEQYF.

This clone was recorded only once. CDR3: CASSPPTGVNTEAFF. The CDR3 region has the DNA TGCGCCAGCAGCCCCCCGACGGGGGTGAACACTGAAGCTTTCTTT. This chain joins TRBV5-1 and TRBJ1-1, with D perhaps TRBD1 (5 bases). CDR1 is SGHRS and CDR2 is YFSETQ in the germline V gene. The CDR3 extends over 15 amino acids. The ends were cut back, 4 bases at V and 0 bases at J, with 13 bases in the middle.

The rearrangement uses TRBV27 and TRBJ1-5, with D maybe TRBD1 (5 bases). The CDR3 consists of 15 residues. Germline V lookup: CDR1 MNHEY, CDR2 SMNVEV (reference sequence). Trimming stripped 3 bases from V and 3 bases from J, with 12 bases between. CDR3 in amino acids: CASSLGWGVNQPQHF. The CDR3 DNA follows: TGTGCCAGCAGTTTGGGGTGGGGGGTCAATCAGCCCCAGCATTTT.

The rearrangement links TRBV28 to TRBJ1-2, with TRBD1 as a possible D gene (6 bases). The length of the CDR3 is 14 residues. CDR1 and CDR2 from the germline V gene are MDHEN and SYDVKM. The ends were cut back, 7 bases at V and 8 bases at J, with 20 bases in the middle. Written as DNA, the CDR3 is TGTGCCAGCACCACCCACGGTGGGGGGGGCGGCTACACCTTC. It codes for CASTTHGGGGGYTF.

The chain combines TRBV12-5 with TRBJ1-1, with TRBD1 matching 7 bases. The germline V gene has CDR1 LGHNT and CDR2 FRNRAP. The CDR3 has 16 residues. The V gene end was trimmed by 0 bases and the J gene end by 2 bases; junction bases not matched to a gene: 6. CDR3 in amino acids: CASGLVLGDRNTEAFF. As DNA, the CDR3 is TGTGCTAGTGGTTTGGTATTAGGGGACAGAAACACTGAAGCTTTCTTT.

The chain combines TRBV11-3 with TRBJ2-1; 9 nucleotides line up with TRBD2. The germline V gene encodes CDR1 SGHNT and CDR2 YENEEA. The J segment lost 5 bases and the V segment lost 3 bases, leaving 8 bases of the junction unmatched. This CDR3 spans 16 amino acids. The CDR3: CASSLMSSGKNNEQFF. In DNA form, the CDR3 reads TGTGCCAGCAGCTTGATGTCTAGCGGGAAAAACAATGAGCAGTTCTTC. The full variable domain, rest sourced from reference TRBV11-3 and TRBJ2-1, is EAGVVQSPRYKIIEKKQPVAFWCNPISGHNTLYWYLQNLGQGPELLIRYENEEAVDDSQLPKDRFSAERLKGVDSTLKIQPAELGDSAVYLCASSLMSSGKNNEQFFGPGTRLTVL.

The chain uses TRBV5-1 and TRBJ1-1, with D unclear. Germline V CDR1 and CDR2: SGHRS, YFSETQ. The length of the CDR3 is 14 residues. Trimming pared 2 bases from V and 2 bases from J, leaving 10 bases between. CDR3 residues: CASSFAGANTEAFF. The CDR3 region has the DNA TGCGCCAGCAGCTTCGCAGGTGCTAACACTGAAGCTTTCTTT.

The CDR3 coding sequence is TGCGCCAGCAGCCAAGACAGGGATAACAATCAGCCCCAGCATTTT. As protein: CASSQDRDNNQPQHF. The chain carries TRBV4-3 and TRBJ1-5; D possibly corresponds to TRBD1 (5 bases). This CDR3 has 15 amino acids. Per germline, CDR1 LGHNA and CDR2 YSLEER. Deletions cut 0 bases from V and 3 bases from J, with 9 bases between.

V gene TRBV2 combines with J gene TRBJ2-3, with 8 bases fitting TRBD2. Germline CDR1 and CDR2: SNHLY and FYNNEI. The CDR3 loop spans 14 amino acids. The V and J ends lost 7 bases and 4 bases, in that order; junction bases with no gene match: 7. The CDR3 DNA reads as TGTGCCAGCAAGGTAGCGGGACCGGCAGATACGCAGTATTTT. Protein sequence: CASKVAGPADTQYF.

The V call is TRBV5-4, the J call TRBJ1-2; TRBD1 agrees at 8 bases. CDR3 size: 14 residues. Germline CDR1 is SGHNT and CDR2 is YYREEE (reference sequence). The ends lost 4 bases at V and 5 bases at J; junction bases unmatched: 7. CDR3 region: CASSAGQEGYGYTF. CDR3 nucleotides: TGTGCCAGCAGCGCGGGACAGGAGGGTTATGGCTACACCTTC.

The chain recombines TRBV6-1 with TRBJ1-5, with 7 bases that match TRBD1. The CDR3 runs to 16 residues. Trimming at V came to 2 bases and at J to 4 bases, leaving 8 bases not matched to a gene. The V gene's germline CDR1 is MNHNS and CDR2 SASEGT. CDR3 protein: CASSERLAGGNQPQHF. The CDR3, as DNA: TGTGCCAGCAGTGAAAGGCTGGCAGGGGGAAATCAGCCCCAGCATTTT.

This sequence joins TRBV7-2 and TRBJ2-3, with 8 bases identical to TRBD2. This CDR3 has 17 amino acids. J gave up 3 bases and V 3 bases, and 11 bases lay outside the gene matches. Germline-derived CDR1 and CDR2 are SGHTA and FQGNSA. The DNA for the CDR3 is TGTGCCAGCAGCTTGGCCCTCTCCAGCGGGAGAACAGATACGCAGTATTTT. Protein product: CASSLALSSGRTDTQYF.

V gene TRBV27 combines with J gene TRBJ1-2; a possible D gene is TRBD1 (6 bases). The CDR3 consists of 15 residues. V was cut by 3 bases and J by 2 bases, with 13 bases left in between. Germline V CDR1 and CDR2: MNHEY, SMNVEV (reference sequence). The CDR3 DNA reads as TGTGCCAGCAGTTTTACCAGGGGAGTGAACTATGGCTACACCTTC. It is translated as CASSFTRGVNYGYTF.

The V and J genes are TRBV9 and TRBJ2-7; possible D gene TRBD2, 5 bases. Germline-derived CDR1 and CDR2 are SGDLS and YYNGEE. V was shortened by 4 bases and J by 1 base, with 15 bases between the two germline ends. This CDR3 region has 15 residues. The CDR3 sequence: CASSPYSWESYEQYF. DNA for the CDR3: TGTGCCAGCAGCCCTTACAGCTGGGAGTCCTACGAGCAGTACTTC.

J is TRBJ2-1 and V is TRBV5-1, with D tentatively TRBD2 (6 bases). The CDR3 covers 14 residues. Trimming cost V 2 bases and J 6 bases, with 12 bases left between them. Germline V gene data show CDR1 as SGHRS and CDR2 as YFSETQ. The CDR3 DNA reads as TGCGCCAGCAGCTTCTTGCGGGGAACCAATGAGCAGTTCTTC. This translates into CASSFLRGTNEQFF.

This clone was seen just once. The chain joins TRBV5-5 to TRBJ1-4; 8 positions match TRBD1. Trimming at V came to 0 bases and at J to 7 bases, leaving 8 bases not matched to a gene. Germline assignment: CDR1 SGHKS and CDR2 YYEKEE (reference sequence). This CDR3 is built from 16 residues. CDR3 DNA: TGTGCCAGCAGCTTGGGGGACCGCGGGACAGGTGAAAAACTGTTTTTT. This gives the protein CASSLGDRGTGEKLFF.

The CDR3 protein is CASSQGLAGGGYEQYF. DNA of the CDR3: TGTGCCAGCAGCCAAGGACTAGCGGGAGGGGGATACGAGCAGTACTTC. V is TRBV14 and J is TRBJ2-7, with 14 bases matching TRBD2. The CDR3 spans 16 residues. Germline assignment: CDR1 SGHDN and CDR2 FVKESK. The ends lost 1 base at V and 4 bases at J; junction bases unmatched: 3.

The chain uses TRBV4-2 and TRBJ2-7; 10 bases match TRBD1. Germline V gene data show CDR1 as LGHNA and CDR2 as YNFKEQ. With V trimmed by 7 bases and J by 3 bases, 6 bases remained unmatched. The CDR3 consists of 14 residues. CDR3 sequence (DNA): TGTGCCAGCAACCCGGGACAGGGGAGCTACGAGCAGTACTTC. Its protein product is CASNPGQGSYEQYF.

The rearrangement links TRBV7-9 to TRBJ2-7; 7 bases map to TRBD2. The CDR3 runs to 13 residues. Trimming took 5 bases from V and 6 from J; bases not matched to a gene: 7. CDR1 is SEHNR, CDR2 FQNEAQ, per germline (reference sequence). The CDR3 loop is CASSPRGDGEQYF. The CDR3 nucleotides read TGTGCCAGCAGCCCCCGGGGGGACGGCGAGCAGTACTTC.

The gene calls are TRBV18 and TRBJ1-4; D uncertain. Trimming shortened V by 3 bases and J by 7 bases, and 6 bases separated the two germline ends. The CDR3 has 12 residues. Germline-derived CDR1 and CDR2 are KGHSH and LQKENI. CDR3 nucleotides: TGTGCCAGCTCACCTAGAGGTGAAAAACTGTTTTTT. Protein product: CASSPRGEKLFF. The whole variable domain, filled in from reference TRBV18 and TRBJ1-4, reads NAGVMQNPRHLVRRRGQEARLRCSPMKGHSHVYWYRQLPEEGLKFMVYLQKENIIDESGMPKERFSAEFPKEGPSILRIQQVVRGDSAAYFCASSPRGEKLFFGSGTQLSVL.

V and J are TRBV2 and TRBJ2-7; possibly TRBD1 for D (5 bases). The length of the CDR3 is 13 residues. CDR1 is SNHLY, CDR2 FYNNEI, per germline. Trimming removed 5 bases at V and 3 bases at J, with 11 bases between. The CDR3 DNA reads TGTGCCAGCAGTAAGTCAGGGAACTACGAGCAGTACTTC. Its translation is CASSKSGNYEQYF.

V usage is TRBV7-8 and J usage is TRBJ2-5; TRBD1 might be the D (6 bases). The CDR3 covers 18 residues. Germline V lookup: CDR1 SGHVS, CDR2 FQNEAQ. Trimming cost V 1 base and J 1 base, with 19 bases left between them. The CDR3 loop is CASSLVGRLDSRQETQYF. The CDR3, as DNA: TGTGCCAGCAGCTTAGTGGGGCGATTGGACAGCCGCCAAGAGACCCAGTACTTC.

The V and J genes are TRBV5-4 and TRBJ2-1; 9 bases line up with TRBD2. CDR3 length: 15 residues. Germline CDR1 and CDR2: SGHNT and YYREEE (reference sequence). Germline trimming cut 3 bases from V and 4 bases from J; bases unmatched to any gene: 5. For the CDR3, the DNA is TGTGCCAGCAGCTGGACCCTAGCGGGATACAATGAGCAGTTCTTC. Its translation: CASSWTLAGYNEQFF.

The V and J genes are TRBV7-2 and TRBJ2-7, with 12 bases lining up with TRBD2. Germline V lookup: CDR1 SGHTA, CDR2 FQGNSA. This CDR3 has 16 amino acids. The trim removed 4 bases at V and 3 bases at J, leaving 7 bases unmatched. The chain's CDR3 is CASSSRLAGEVYEQYF. DNA for the CDR3: TGTGCCAGCAGCTCGAGACTAGCGGGAGAGGTCTACGAGCAGTACTTC.

The gene calls are TRBV29-1 and TRBJ2-3, with a possible D match to TRBD1 (6 bases). Trimming shortened V by 6 bases and J by 0 bases, and 16 bases separated the two germline ends. From germline, CDR1 is SQVTM and CDR2 ANQGSEA. This CDR3 spans 15 amino acids. In DNA, the CDR3 is TGCAGCGTCAAGGCAGGGGCTTTTAGCACAGATACGCAGTATTTT. Amino acid sequence: CSVKAGAFSTDTQYF.